Shown below are 12 T cell receptor beta chains from a single sample sequenced in a study of T cell changes during pregnancy in multiple sclerosis. This table comes from immunoSEQ multiplex PCR, and its TCRdb copy is limited to in-frame clones, with some not included. This sample has about 75,000 clones; 89% occur once, and the top ten carry around 0.96%. The source was peripheral blood, collected in the first trimester of pregnancy. The receptors were gathered from a female donor in good health, enrolled as a control in a pregnancy study.

In DNA form, the CDR3 reads TGTGCCAGCAGCTTACGGCTACTAGCGGTCCACGAGCAGTACTTC. Translated, it gives CASSLRLLAVHEQYF. This chain joins TRBV7-2 and TRBJ2-7, with 8 positions matching TRBD2. Germline loops: CDR1 SGHTA, CDR2 FQGNSA. The CDR3 spans 15 residues. V lost 2 bases, J lost 5 bases, and 8 bases stayed unmatched.

This clone was recorded a few times. The V and J genes are TRBV30 and TRBJ1-6; D is perhaps TRBD1 (5 bases). The CDR3 contains 15 residues. V was cut by 2 bases and J by 7 bases, with 15 bases left in between. Per the germline V gene, CDR1 is GTSNPN and CDR2 is SVGIG (reference sequence). CDR3 residues: CAWSHRGGTNSPLHF. CDR3 nucleotide sequence: TGTGCCTGGAGTCATCGGGGGGGGACCAATTCACCCCTCCACTTT.

The V gene is TRBV4-2, the J gene TRBJ1-1, with D unclear. Trimming stripped 5 bases from V and 5 bases from J, with 18 bases between. Germline V gene data show CDR1 as LGHNA and CDR2 as YNFKEQ. The CDR3 consists of 15 residues. CDR3: CASSTKWAGETEAFF. The CDR3 DNA sequence: TGTGCCAGCAGCACCAAATGGGCGGGTGAAACTGAAGCTTTCTTT.

The chain employs TRBV9 and TRBJ2-3, with TRBD2 identical over 14 bases. CDR3 size: 19 residues. Germline assignment: CDR1 SGDLS and CDR2 YYNGEE. The junction had 10 bases not matched to a gene; V was cut back by 4 bases and J by 0 bases. The CDR3 loop reads CASSKRGTSGRGSTDTQYF. The CDR3 DNA follows: TGTGCCAGCAGCAAAAGGGGGACTAGCGGGAGAGGGAGCACAGATACGCAGTATTTT.

The V and J genes are TRBV5-5 and TRBJ1-1, with unresolved D. From germline, CDR1 is SGHKS and CDR2 YYEKEE (reference sequence). CDR3 size: 14 residues. The V end was cut by 4 bases, the J end by 5 bases, with 15 bases between. The DNA of the CDR3 is TGTGCCAGCAGCCCGCCTATTCTTCGGACTGAAGCTTTCTTT. It is translated as CASSPPILRTEAFF.

The chain joins TRBV5-1 to TRBJ2-2; no reliable D call. The germline V gene has CDR1 SGHRS and CDR2 YFSETQ. V lost 4 bases, J lost 0 bases, and 10 bases lay in between. This CDR3 is built from 15 residues. CDR3 coding DNA: TGCGCCAGCAGCCGCACGAGGACGAACACCGGGGAGCTGTTTTTT. It translates to CASSRTRTNTGELFF.

The V and J genes are TRBV19 and TRBJ1-5, with 7 bases fitting TRBD1. The CDR3 is made up of 15 amino acids. After removal of 6 bases from V and 0 bases from J, the junction contained 5 bases not matched to a gene. Per germline, CDR1 LNHDA and CDR2 SQIVND (reference sequence). This CDR3 is CASSRGGYSNQPQHF. In DNA form, the CDR3 reads TGTGCCAGTAGCCGAGGGGGCTATAGCAATCAGCCCCAGCATTTT.

This sequence joins TRBV28 and TRBJ1-5; the match to TRBD1 covers 10 bases. There are 19 residues in the CDR3. Germline V lookup: CDR1 MDHEN, CDR2 SYDVKM. V shed 0 bases and J 0 bases; nucleotides not matched to a gene: 8. The CDR3 DNA is TGTGCCAGCAGTTTATGGCGGGGGACAGGGGTTTATAGCAATCAGCCCCAGCATTTT. Translated, it gives CASSLWRGTGVYSNQPQHF.

This clone was counted a single time. The chain has TRBV4-3 and TRBJ1-4; tentative D call: TRBD1 (6 bases). V dropped 0 bases and J dropped 3 bases, with 20 bases sitting between them. The CDR3 totals 19 residues. Germline V gives CDR1 LGHNA, CDR2 YSLEER. The CDR3 loop reads CASSQEKIGGAGANEKLFF. In DNA form, the CDR3 reads TGCGCCAGCAGCCAAGAAAAGATTGGGGGGGCGGGAGCTAATGAAAAACTGTTTTTT.

The chain recombines TRBV7-9 with TRBJ1-4; D might be TRBD1 (6 bases). CDR1 SEHNR and CDR2 FQNEAQ come from the germline V gene (reference sequence). This CDR3 is built from 14 residues. V dropped 5 bases and J dropped 3 bases, with 10 bases sitting between them. The CDR3 DNA is TGTGCCAGCAGCCAGGGGTTGGCTAATGAAAAACTGTTTTTT. This translates into CASSQGLANEKLFF.

This clone has more than one count but fewer than ten. Within the sample, other DNA sequences also encode this same CDR3. The rearrangement joins TRBV9 to TRBJ1-1; possibly TRBD1 for D (5 bases). Germline V gives CDR1 SGDLS, CDR2 YYNGEE. The CDR3 is made up of 13 amino acids. Trimming took 2 bases from V and 2 from J, leaving 7 bases between them. CDR3 bases: TGTGCCAGCAGCGTGACAGTAAACACTGAAGCTTTCTTT. Translated: CASSVTVNTEAFF.

Only a few counts were recorded for this clone. The chain recombines TRBV6-5 with TRBJ1-1; 10 nucleotides line up with TRBD1. CDR3 size: 13 residues. J lost 8 bases, V lost 2 bases, and 2 bases had no gene match. Germline CDR1 reads MNHEY; CDR2 reads SVGAGI. The chain's CDR3 is CASSYRDRGEAFF. In DNA, the CDR3 is TGTGCCAGCAGTTACCGGGACAGGGGCGAAGCTTTCTTT.